This TCR beta chain is from a study of T cell responses to AZD1222 COVID-19 vaccine. Study-level findings and limits: Sampling captured repertoires only after the peak T cell response. Regions left unmutated in variants are reportedly the target of nearly half of spike-specific TCRs. Among AZD1222 vaccinees, only 5 or 6 were seropositive at baseline.

The assay was immunoSEQ multiplex PCR, and TCRdb's table has in-frame clones only and misses some. The table includes more than 70,000 clones, 91% detected once. This clone was detected only once. Its antigen is not known. The input for sequencing was peripheral blood, taken 28 days after the second AZD1222 dose. The origin of this receptor is an adult who received the AZD1222 COVID-19 vaccine.

CDR3 amino acids: CASSWTDRGHNSPLHF. CDR3 nucleotide sequence: TGTGCCAGCAGCTGGACGGACAGGGGGCATAATTCACCCCTCCACTTT. This chain links TRBV7-2 with TRBJ1-6, with 11 bases aligning to TRBD1. This CDR3 comprises 16 residues. V dropped 4 bases and J dropped 5; count of bases not matched to a gene: 4. CDR1 SGHTA and CDR2 FQGNSA come from the germline V gene. The full variable domain, completed using reference TRBV7-2 and TRBJ1-6, is GAGVSQSPSNKVTEKGKDVELRCDPISGHTALYWYRQSLGQGLEFLIYFQGNSAPDKSGLPSDRFSAERTGGSVSTLTIQRTQQEDSAVYLCASSWTDRGHNSPLHFGNGTRLTVT.